One sample yielded the 27 T cell receptor beta chains listed below, sequenced in a study of vaccination and CD4 T cells after COVID-19. MiXCR, applied by TCRdb to the PCR reads, yields one record per CDR3 protein. Among 20,000 to 25,000 distinct CDR3 sequences listed, roughly 53% were seen once. The sequences come from CD4+ T cells from blood, collected before SARS-CoV-2 vaccination. The receptors stem from a human donor who had recovered from COVID-19.

The V gene is TRBV6-5, the J gene TRBJ2-5; TRBD2 matches at 9 bases. The CDR3 spans 15 residues. The V gene end was trimmed by 0 bases and the J gene end by 3 bases; junction bases not matched to a gene: 2. Germline loops: CDR1 MNHEY, CDR2 SVGAGI. CDR3 bases: TGTGCCAGCAGTTACTCAGCGGGGGGAGAAGAGACCCAGTACTTC. Protein sequence: CASSYSAGGEETQYF.

This chain uses TRBV6-1 with TRBJ1-2; 12 positions match TRBD1. Germline loops: CDR1 MNHNS, CDR2 SASEGT. Unmatched junction bases numbered 5, after V lost 6 bases and J lost 6 bases. The CDR3 runs 14 residues. Here the CDR3 reads CASSRGTGGNGYTF. As DNA, the CDR3 is TGTGCCAGCAGCCGAGGGACAGGGGGCAATGGCTACACCTTC.

This chain joins TRBV12-3 or TRBV12-4 and TRBJ2-5; the D is unclear. Trimming cost V 6 bases and J 9 bases, with 8 bases left between them. The CDR3 extends over 10 amino acids. DNA for the CDR3: TGTGCCAGCAGATCCGCGTCCCAGTACTTC. This translates into CASRSASQYF.

CDR3: CASSDVVVNTEAFF. The CDR3 bases are TGTGCCAGCAGTGATGTTGTGGTGAACACTGAAGCTTTCTTT. The rearrangement uses TRBV6-1 and TRBJ1-1; D remains unclear. CDR1 is MNHNS, CDR2 SASEGT, per germline. CDR3 length: 14 residues. V was pared by 3 bases and J by 0 bases, with 8 bases between.

There are a few counts of this clonotype. The chain joins TRBV6-2 or TRBV6-3 to TRBJ2-1, with TRBD2 matching 14 bases. Trimming at V came to 0 bases and at J to 9 bases, leaving 4 bases not matched to a gene. From germline, CDR1 is MNHEY and CDR2 SVGEGT. The CDR3 has 16 residues. The CDR3 loop reads CASSYSPGLAGVEQFF. CDR3 nucleotides: TGTGCCAGCAGTTACTCGCCGGGACTAGCGGGAGTTGAGCAGTTCTTC.

The rearrangement links TRBV20-1 to TRBJ1-4, with a tentative D call TRBD1 (5 bases). Germline V CDR1 and CDR2: DFQATT, SNEGSKA (reference sequence). The CDR3 totals 15 residues. With 0 bases removed from V and 6 bases from J, the gap between germline ends came to 14 bases. The CDR3 spells CSARDGKGHDEKLFF. Here the CDR3 DNA reads TGCAGTGCTAGAGATGGCAAGGGGCATGATGAAAAACTGTTTTTT.

This clonotype has more than one count but fewer than ten. J is TRBJ2-7 and V is TRBV20-1; D uncertain. The CDR3 sequence is 13 residues long. V shed 5 bases and J shed 0 bases, with 11 bases lying between them. Germline V gene lookup returns CDR1 DFQATT and CDR2 SNEGSKA (reference sequence). The CDR3 DNA is TGCAGTGCTGGAACACCGAACTCCTACGAGCAGTACTTC. This gives the protein CSAGTPNSYEQYF.

The V gene is TRBV6-1, the J gene TRBJ1-1, with TRBD1 matching over 11 bases. V lost 6 bases to trimming and J lost 10 bases; unmatched junction nucleotides: 4. This CDR3 is 12 amino acids long. Germline V gene lookup returns CDR1 MNHNS and CDR2 SASEGT. CDR3: CASSGQGAAAFF. CDR3 nucleotide sequence: TGTGCCAGCAGCGGACAGGGGGCTGCAGCTTTCTTT.

The genes are TRBV11-2 and TRBJ2-3; D not resolved. This CDR3 is 16 amino acids long. Between the trimmed V and J ends, which lost 5 bases and 0 bases, there was a span of 15 bases. Germline CDR1 SGHAT, CDR2 FQNNGV. CDR3 nucleotide sequence: TGTGCCAGCAGCGTCGCCTGGGGAACTAGCACAGATACGCAGTATTTT. As protein: CASSVAWGTSTDTQYF. Complete variable domain (other parts from reference TRBV11-2 and TRBJ2-3): EAGVAQSPRYKIIEKRQSVAFWCNPISGHATLYWYQQILGQGPKLLIQFQNNGVVDDSQLPKDRFSAERLKGVDSTLKIQPAKLEDSAVYLCASSVAWGTSTDTQYFGPGTRLTVL.

This chain joins TRBV10-3 and TRBJ1-2; 12 nucleotides align to TRBD1. This CDR3 has 16 amino acids. After removal of 6 bases from V and 4 bases from J, the junction contained 9 bases not matched to a gene. Looked up from germline, CDR1 is ENHRY and CDR2 is SYGVKD. The CDR3 coding sequence is TGTGCCATCAGGGATTTTGGGGACAGGGGGCTCTATGGCTACACCTTC. Translated, it gives CAIRDFGDRGLYGYTF.

CDR3 DNA sequence: TGCAGTGCTGTACGGACTTCTGGGGCCAACGTCCTGACTTTC. Translation gives CSAVRTSGANVLTF. This chain joins TRBV20-1 and TRBJ2-6; possibly TRBD2 for D (5 bases). V lost 5 bases and J 1 base, leaving 9 bases between the germline ends. The CDR3 consists of 14 residues. Germline CDR1 is DFQATT and CDR2 is SNEGSKA (reference sequence).

V gene TRBV15 combines with J gene TRBJ2-5; tentative D call: TRBD1 (6 bases). Germline V gene lookup returns CDR1 LNHNV and CDR2 YYDKDF (reference sequence). The CDR3 runs to 13 residues. Trimming removed 1 base at V and 3 bases at J, with 6 bases between. The CDR3 DNA follows: TGTGCCACCAGCAGAGGACAGGAAGAGACCCAGTACTTC. Amino acid sequence: CATSRGQEETQYF.

The genes are TRBV20-1 and TRBJ1-1; no clear D. CDR1 is DFQATT and CDR2 is SNEGSKA in the germline V gene (reference sequence). The ends were cut back, 3 bases at V and 4 bases at J, with 9 bases in the middle. The CDR3 has 12 amino acids. The CDR3 loop reads CSASERRTEAFF. The CDR3 DNA reads TGCAGTGCTAGTGAACGGCGCACTGAAGCTTTCTTT.

The chain is built from TRBV6-1 and TRBJ1-6, with 9 positions matching TRBD1. This CDR3 region has 15 residues. J gave up 10 bases and V 5 bases, and 9 bases lay outside the gene matches. Germline assignment: CDR1 MNHNS and CDR2 SASEGT. The CDR3 sequence: CASSTTGTGSSPLHF. DNA of the CDR3: TGTGCCAGCAGTACAACCGGGACAGGGTCCTCACCCCTCCACTTT.

This chain uses TRBV6-1 with TRBJ2-2; D gene unclear. CDR1 MNHNS and CDR2 SASEGT come from the germline V gene. V was trimmed by 1 base and J by 7 bases, leaving 7 bases between them. CDR3 length: 13 residues. In DNA form, the CDR3 reads TGTGCCAGCAGTGAAGATAGGGACGGGGAGCTGTTTTTT. It yields the protein CASSEDRDGELFF.

The rearrangement links TRBV10-1 to TRBJ2-3; D gene uncertain. The V and J ends lost 5 bases and 2 bases respectively, with 2 bases between them. The CDR3 contains 11 residues. Germline V gene sequence: CDR1 WNHNN, CDR2 SYGVQD (reference sequence). CDR3 loop: CASSNTDTQYF. The CDR3 bases are TGCGCCAGCAGTAACACAGATACGCAGTATTTT.

The chain employs TRBV7-9 and TRBJ1-1; D ambiguous. The CDR3 is 14 residues long. Trimming shortened V by 6 bases and J by 4 bases, and 15 bases separated the two germline ends. Germline V CDR1 and CDR2: SEHNR, FQNEAQ (reference sequence). CDR3 sequence: CASRPRRGRTEAFF. CDR3 coding DNA: TGTGCCAGCAGACCAAGGCGGGGTCGCACTGAAGCTTTCTTT.

The CDR3 DNA sequence: TGTGCCAGCAGTTTCCGACAGGGGAGAAGTCAAGAGACCCAGTACTTC. The encoded protein is CASSFRQGRSQETQYF. The chain uses TRBV27 and TRBJ2-5; 8 positions agree with TRBD1. The trim removed 3 bases at V and 2 bases at J, leaving 8 bases unmatched. CDR3 size: 16 residues. Germline CDR1 MNHEY, CDR2 SMNVEV (reference sequence).

This chain uses TRBV7-2 with TRBJ2-2, with 11 bases identical to TRBD2. Germline V CDR1 and CDR2: SGHTA, FQGNSA. Germline trimming cut 5 bases from V and 6 bases from J; bases unmatched to any gene: 5. The CDR3 is made up of 15 amino acids. DNA of the CDR3: TGTGCCAGCAGCATACTAGCGGGAGTAGCCGGGGAGCTGTTTTTT. Its protein product is CASSILAGVAGELFF.

This clonotype showed up just a few times. This chain links TRBV10-3 with TRBJ2-5; D ambiguous. Trimming pared 4 bases from V and 1 base from J, leaving 7 bases between. In germline, CDR1 is ENHRY, CDR2 SYGVKD. The CDR3 sequence is 13 residues long. CDR3 sequence reads: CAISGHGQETQYF. CDR3 nucleotides: TGTGCCATCAGTGGGCACGGCCAAGAGACCCAGTACTTC.

This clonotype appeared once. A junction boundary mismatches the germline segment, possibly from a read error. The chain links TRBV20-1 to TRBJ2-1; no clear D gene. Germline CDR1 and CDR2: DFQATT and SNEGSKA (reference sequence). This CDR3 is built from 14 residues. CDR3 sequence reads: CSAGDFGSYNEQFF. The CDR3 DNA reads TGCAGTGCTGGAGACTTCGGCTCCTACAATGAGCAGTTCTTC.

J is TRBJ1-1 and V is TRBV19; TRBD1 might be the D (5 bases). Germline CDR1 reads LNHDA; CDR2 reads SQIVND (reference sequence). The CDR3 has 13 residues. Trimming took off 5 bases at V and 6 bases at J, with 13 bases between the two ends. CDR3 DNA: TGTGCCAGTAGTTTCGCCTCGGGGGCTGAAGCTTTCTTT. It specifies CASSFASGAEAFF.

This clonotype was counted only a few times. The chain recombines TRBV6-1 with TRBJ2-5; 8 bases align to TRBD2. The germline gives CDR1 MNHNS, CDR2 SASEGT. Unmatched junction bases numbered 6, after V lost 5 bases and J lost 4 bases. The CDR3 loop spans 14 amino acids. CDR3 in DNA: TGTGCCAGCAGTCCGGGAGGGCCAACAGAGACCCAGTACTTC. As protein: CASSPGGPTETQYF.

The V call is TRBV6-2 or TRBV6-3, the J call TRBJ1-1, with no clear D. V lost 0 bases and J lost 4, with 15 bases in between. Germline V lookup: CDR1 MNHEY, CDR2 SVGEGT. The CDR3 spans 16 residues. The CDR3 bases are TGTGCCAGCAGTTACTCGCTCCGGGAAGTGAGCACTGAAGCTTTCTTT. Its translation is CASSYSLREVSTEAFF.

The chain has TRBV19 and TRBJ2-4; 8 nucleotides agree with TRBD2. J gave up 6 bases and V 3 bases, and 16 bases lay outside the gene matches. Per germline, CDR1 LNHDA and CDR2 SQIVND (reference sequence). This CDR3 is built from 18 residues. CDR3 DNA sequence: TGTGCCAGTAGTATGGGGTACAGCGGGAGTAAGGTTGGAAACATTCAGTACTTC. Translated, it gives CASSMGYSGSKVGNIQYF.

This rearrangement joins TRBV19 to TRBJ2-3; D call uncertain. Germline V gives CDR1 LNHDA, CDR2 SQIVND (reference sequence). There are 12 residues in the CDR3. The V gene lost 5 bases and the J gene lost 4 bases, with 7 bases spanning the gap. DNA of the CDR3: TGTGCCAGTAGTGAAGGCCCAGATACGCAGTATTTT. It translates to CASSEGPDTQYF.

V gene TRBV7-2 combines with J gene TRBJ2-1; maybe TRBD2 (6 bases). CDR1 is SGHTA, CDR2 FQGNSA, per germline. The germline V and J ends were trimmed by 5 bases and 6 bases, with 17 bases remaining between them. CDR3 size: 15 residues. CDR3 nucleotides: TGTGCCAGCAGCGTTCTGGCGGGACTTTTCAATGAGCAGTTCTTC. Amino acids: CASSVLAGLFNEQFF.